The sequence of this T cell receptor beta chain was determined in a study of T cells in Graves' hyperthyroidism and ophthalmopathy. Study-wide findings and caveats: Most clonotypes expanded in thyroid above 0.001 were likewise present in blood. With a median lead of around 5.9 months before onset, the model predicted ophthalmopathy.

Template material for amplifying TCR beta CDR3 regions consisted of RNA transcripts. Primed by the HTBI set, a first-round RT-PCR was run on the TCR CDR3. In TCRdb, the multiplex PCR reads were re-called with MiXCR into one record per CDR3 protein. Of roughly 400,000 distinct CDR3 sequences in the sample, about an eighth were seen once. The germline CDR1 and CDR2 sequences are LGHNA and YNFKEQ. CDR3 length: 16 residues. The germline V and J ends were trimmed by 0 bases and 3 bases, with 14 bases remaining between them. Uncontrolled infections, other autoimmune diseases, pregnancy or lactation led to exclusion of patients. A few counts support this clonotype. Its antigen is as yet unknown.

Material for sequencing was blood. The TCR comes from a man aged 50-60 years with Graves' ophthalmopathy. The chain has TRBV4-2 and TRBJ1-1; TRBD1 is a possible D gene (6 bases). The CDR3 loop is CASSQDWGARDTEAFF. The CDR3 DNA sequence: TGTGCCAGCAGCCAAGATTGGGGGGCGCGGGACACTGAAGCTTTCTTT.